This T cell receptor (beta chain) was obtained from a study of T-cell reconstitution after alpha-beta-depleted transplantation in children. Molecular barcoding with unique molecular identifiers was used for the TCRbeta library. One entry per CDR3 protein results from TCRdb running MiXCR on the PCR reads. The sample includes some 350,000 distinct CDR3 sequences, 10% seen only once; the top ten take 2% to 2.5%. This clonotype was seen only a few times. Germline lookup yields CDR1 ENHRY and CDR2 SYGVKD. The length of the CDR3 is 13 residues. Trimming took 11 bases from V and 4 from J; bases not matched to a gene: 8.

The rearrangement joins TRBV10-3 to TRBJ2-3, with 8 bases identical to TRBD2. The receptor was isolated from a human donor who donated a stem cell graft to a child with acute lymphoblastic leukemia. This sample comprised PBMCs from the stem cell graft donor, obtained from the stem cell graft. CDR3 residues: CAVGGVLADTQYF. In DNA form, the CDR3 reads TGTGCCGTCGGGGGGGTATTGGCAGATACGCAGTATTTT.